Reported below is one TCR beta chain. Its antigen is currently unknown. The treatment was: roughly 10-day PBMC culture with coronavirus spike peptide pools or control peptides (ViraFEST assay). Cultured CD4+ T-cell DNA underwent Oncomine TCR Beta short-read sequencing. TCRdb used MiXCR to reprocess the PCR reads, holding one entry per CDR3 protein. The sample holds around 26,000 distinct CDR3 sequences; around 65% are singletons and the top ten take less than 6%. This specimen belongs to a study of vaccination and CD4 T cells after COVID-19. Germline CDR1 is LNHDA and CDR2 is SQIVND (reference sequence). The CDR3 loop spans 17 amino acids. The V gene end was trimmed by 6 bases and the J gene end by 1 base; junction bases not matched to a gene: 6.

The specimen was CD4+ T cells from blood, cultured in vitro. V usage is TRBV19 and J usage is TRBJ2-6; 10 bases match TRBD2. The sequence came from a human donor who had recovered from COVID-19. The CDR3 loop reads CASRLAGAGSGANVLTF. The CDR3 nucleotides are TGTGCCAGTAGGCTAGCGGGAGCTGGGTCTGGGGCCAACGTCCTGACTTTC.